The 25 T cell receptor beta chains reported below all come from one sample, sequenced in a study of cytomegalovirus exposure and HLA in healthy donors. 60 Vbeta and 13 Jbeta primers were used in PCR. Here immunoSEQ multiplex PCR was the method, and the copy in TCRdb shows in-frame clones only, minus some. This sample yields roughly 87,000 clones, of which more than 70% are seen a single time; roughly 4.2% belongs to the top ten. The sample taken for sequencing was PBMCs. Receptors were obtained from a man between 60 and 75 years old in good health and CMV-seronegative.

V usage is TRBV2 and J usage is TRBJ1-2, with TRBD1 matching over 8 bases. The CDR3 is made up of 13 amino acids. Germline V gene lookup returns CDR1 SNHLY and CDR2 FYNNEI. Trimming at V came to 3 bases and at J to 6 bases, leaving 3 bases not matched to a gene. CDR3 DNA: TGTGCCAGCAGTGACAGGGGGCTGAATGGCTACACCTTC. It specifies CASSDRGLNGYTF.

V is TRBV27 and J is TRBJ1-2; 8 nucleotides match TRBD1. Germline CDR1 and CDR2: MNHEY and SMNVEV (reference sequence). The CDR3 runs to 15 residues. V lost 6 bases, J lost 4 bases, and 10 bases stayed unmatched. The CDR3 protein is CASSGQGLQPYGYTF. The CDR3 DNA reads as TGTGCCAGCAGCGGACAGGGACTCCAACCCTATGGCTACACCTTC.

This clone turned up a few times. CDR3: CASSLDLTQEAFF. CDR3 DNA sequence: TGTGCCAGCAGCTTAGATCTGACACAGGAAGCTTTCTTT. The chain combines TRBV7-6 with TRBJ1-1; D not certain. V gave up 1 base and J gave up 8 bases, with 11 bases separating them. CDR3 length equals 13 residues. From germline, CDR1 is SGHVS and CDR2 FNYEAQ.

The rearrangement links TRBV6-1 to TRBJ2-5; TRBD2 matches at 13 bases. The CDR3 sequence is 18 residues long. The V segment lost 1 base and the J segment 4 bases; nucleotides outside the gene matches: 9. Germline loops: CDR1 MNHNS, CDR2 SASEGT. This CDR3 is CASSEGLAGGRRGETQYF. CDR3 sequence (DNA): TGTGCCAGCAGTGAAGGACTAGCGGGGGGCCGTCGGGGAGAGACCCAGTACTTC.

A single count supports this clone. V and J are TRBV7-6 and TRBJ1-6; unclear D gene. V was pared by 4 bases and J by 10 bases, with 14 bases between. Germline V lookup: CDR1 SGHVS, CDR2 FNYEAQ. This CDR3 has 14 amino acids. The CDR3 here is CASSSQTGKSPLHF. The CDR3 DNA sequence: TGTGCCAGCAGCTCACAGACGGGGAAGTCACCCCTCCACTTT.

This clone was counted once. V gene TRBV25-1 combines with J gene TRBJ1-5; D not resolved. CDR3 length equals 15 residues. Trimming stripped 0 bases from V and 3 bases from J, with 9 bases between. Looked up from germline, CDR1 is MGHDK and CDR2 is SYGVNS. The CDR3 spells CASSEYGVSNQPQHF. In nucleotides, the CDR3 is TGTGCCAGCAGTGAATATGGAGTTTCCAATCAGCCCCAGCATTTT.

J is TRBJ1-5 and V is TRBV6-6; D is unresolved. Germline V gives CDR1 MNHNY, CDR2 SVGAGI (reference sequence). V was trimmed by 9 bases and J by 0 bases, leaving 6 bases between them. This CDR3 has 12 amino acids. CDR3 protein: CASTASNQPQHF. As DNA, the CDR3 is TGTGCCAGTACAGCTAGCAATCAGCCCCAGCATTTT.

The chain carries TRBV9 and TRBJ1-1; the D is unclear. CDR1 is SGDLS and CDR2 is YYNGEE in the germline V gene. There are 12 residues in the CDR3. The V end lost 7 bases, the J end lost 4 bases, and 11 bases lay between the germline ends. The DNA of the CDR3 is TGTGCCAGCGGCAGTCGAGGCACTGAAGCTTTCTTT. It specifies CASGSRGTEAFF.

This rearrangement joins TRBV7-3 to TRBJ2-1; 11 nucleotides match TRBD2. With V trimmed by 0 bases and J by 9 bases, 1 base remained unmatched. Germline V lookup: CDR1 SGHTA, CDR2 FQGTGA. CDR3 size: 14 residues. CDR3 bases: TGTGCCAGCAGCTTAACTAGCGGGGGGGTTGAGCAGTTCTTC. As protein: CASSLTSGGVEQFF. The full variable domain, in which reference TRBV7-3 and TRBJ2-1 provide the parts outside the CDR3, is GAGVSQTPSNKVTEKGKYVELRCDPISGHTALYWYRQSLGQGPEFLIYFQGTGAADDSGLPNDRFFAVRPEGSVSTLKIQRTERGDSAVYLCASSLTSGGVEQFFGPGTRLTVL.

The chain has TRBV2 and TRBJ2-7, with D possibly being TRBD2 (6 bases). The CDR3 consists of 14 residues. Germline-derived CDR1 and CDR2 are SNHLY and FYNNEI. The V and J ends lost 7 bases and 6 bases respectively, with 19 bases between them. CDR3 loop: CASKIGRRAGEQYF. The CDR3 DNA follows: TGTGCCAGCAAAATCGGGAGACGGGCCGGCGAGCAGTACTTC.

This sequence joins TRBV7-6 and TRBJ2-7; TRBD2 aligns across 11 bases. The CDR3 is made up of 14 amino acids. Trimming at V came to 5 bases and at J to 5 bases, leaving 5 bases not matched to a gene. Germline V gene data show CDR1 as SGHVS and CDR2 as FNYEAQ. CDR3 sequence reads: CASSTSGGLHEQYF. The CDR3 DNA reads TGTGCCAGCAGCACTAGCGGGGGACTCCACGAGCAGTACTTC.

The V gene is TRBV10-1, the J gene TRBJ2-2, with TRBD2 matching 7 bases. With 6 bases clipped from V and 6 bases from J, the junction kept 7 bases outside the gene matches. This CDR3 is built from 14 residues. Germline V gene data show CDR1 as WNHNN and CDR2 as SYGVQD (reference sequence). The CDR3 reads CASSAGVEAGELFF. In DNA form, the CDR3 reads TGCGCCAGCAGCGCGGGGGTGGAGGCCGGGGAGCTGTTTTTT.

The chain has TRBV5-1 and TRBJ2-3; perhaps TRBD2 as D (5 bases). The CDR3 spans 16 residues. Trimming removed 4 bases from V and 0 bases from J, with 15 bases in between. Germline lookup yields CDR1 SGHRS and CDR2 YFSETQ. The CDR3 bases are TGCGCCAGCAGCCCCAGAGGGCGCCCTAGCACAGATACGCAGTATTTT. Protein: CASSPRGRPSTDTQYF.

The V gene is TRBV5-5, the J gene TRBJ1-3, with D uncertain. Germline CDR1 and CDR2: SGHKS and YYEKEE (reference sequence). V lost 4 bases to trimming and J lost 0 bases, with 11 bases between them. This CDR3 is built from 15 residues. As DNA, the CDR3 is TGTGCCAGCAGCCAGACACCGCACTCTGGAAACACCATATATTTT. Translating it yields CASSQTPHSGNTIYF.

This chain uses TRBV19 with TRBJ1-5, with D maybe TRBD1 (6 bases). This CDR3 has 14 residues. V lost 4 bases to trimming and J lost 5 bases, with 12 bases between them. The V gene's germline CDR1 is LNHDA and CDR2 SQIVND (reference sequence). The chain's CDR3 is CASSSRQVDQPQHF. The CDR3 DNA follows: TGTGCCAGTAGTAGCCGACAGGTGGATCAGCCCCAGCATTTT.

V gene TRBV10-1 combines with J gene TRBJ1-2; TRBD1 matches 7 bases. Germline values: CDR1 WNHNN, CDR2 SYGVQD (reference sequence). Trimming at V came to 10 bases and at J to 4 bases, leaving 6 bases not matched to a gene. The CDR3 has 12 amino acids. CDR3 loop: CATLRGAYGYTF. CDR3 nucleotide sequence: TGCGCCACTCTCAGGGGGGCCTATGGCTACACCTTC.

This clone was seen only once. In DNA, the CDR3 is TGTGCCAGCAGTGAAGCCGTGACAGGGGCCCAAGAGACCCAGTACTTC. It encodes CASSEAVTGAQETQYF. V gene TRBV2 combines with J gene TRBJ2-5, with 8 positions matching TRBD1. Germline V gene data show CDR1 as SNHLY and CDR2 as FYNNEI. Trimming at V came to 0 bases and at J to 1 base, leaving 4 bases not matched to a gene. The CDR3 covers 16 residues.

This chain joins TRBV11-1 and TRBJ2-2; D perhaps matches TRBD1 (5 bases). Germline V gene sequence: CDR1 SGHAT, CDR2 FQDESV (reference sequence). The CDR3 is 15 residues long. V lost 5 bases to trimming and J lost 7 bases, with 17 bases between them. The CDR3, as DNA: TGTGCCAGCAGCAAAGGGGCAGGGCAAGACGGGGAGCTGTTTTTT. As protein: CASSKGAGQDGELFF.

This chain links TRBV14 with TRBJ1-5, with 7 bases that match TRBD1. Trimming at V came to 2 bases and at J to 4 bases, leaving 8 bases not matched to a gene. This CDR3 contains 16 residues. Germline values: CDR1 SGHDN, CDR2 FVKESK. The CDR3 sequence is CASSQSRDRKNQPQHF. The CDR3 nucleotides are TGTGCCAGCAGCCAAAGTAGGGACAGAAAGAATCAGCCCCAGCATTTT.

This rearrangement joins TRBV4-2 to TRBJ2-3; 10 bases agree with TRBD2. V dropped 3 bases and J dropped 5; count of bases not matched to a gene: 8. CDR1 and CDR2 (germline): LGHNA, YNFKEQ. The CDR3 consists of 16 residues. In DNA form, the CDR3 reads TGTGCCAGCAGCCAGGAAGCGGGGGGGCATGGAGATACGCAGTATTTT. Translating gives CASSQEAGGHGDTQYF.

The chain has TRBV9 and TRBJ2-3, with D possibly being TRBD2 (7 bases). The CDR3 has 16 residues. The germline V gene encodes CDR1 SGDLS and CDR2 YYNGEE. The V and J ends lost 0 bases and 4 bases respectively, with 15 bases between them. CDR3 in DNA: TGTGCCAGCAGCGTAGAAATGGGGGGGCTCTCAGATACGCAGTATTTT. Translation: CASSVEMGGLSDTQYF.

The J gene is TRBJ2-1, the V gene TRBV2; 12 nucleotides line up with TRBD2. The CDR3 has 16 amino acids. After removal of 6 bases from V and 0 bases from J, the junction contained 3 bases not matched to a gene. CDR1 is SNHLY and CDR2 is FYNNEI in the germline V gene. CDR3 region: CASRTSGGLSYNEQFF. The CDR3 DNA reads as TGTGCCAGCAGGACTAGCGGGGGCCTCTCCTACAATGAGCAGTTCTTC. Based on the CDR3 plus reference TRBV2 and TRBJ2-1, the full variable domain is EPEVTQTPSHQVTQMGQEVILRCVPISNHLYFYWYRQILGQKVEFLVSFYNNEISEKSEIFDDQFSVERPDGSNFTLKIRSTKLEDSAMYFCASRTSGGLSYNEQFFGPGTRLTVL.

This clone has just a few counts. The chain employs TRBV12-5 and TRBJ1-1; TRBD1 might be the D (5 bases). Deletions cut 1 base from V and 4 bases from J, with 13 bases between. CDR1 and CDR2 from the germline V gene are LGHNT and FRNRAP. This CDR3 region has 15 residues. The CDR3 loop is CASGLDRFRGTEAFF. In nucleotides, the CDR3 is TGTGCTAGTGGTTTGGACAGGTTTAGGGGCACTGAAGCTTTCTTT.

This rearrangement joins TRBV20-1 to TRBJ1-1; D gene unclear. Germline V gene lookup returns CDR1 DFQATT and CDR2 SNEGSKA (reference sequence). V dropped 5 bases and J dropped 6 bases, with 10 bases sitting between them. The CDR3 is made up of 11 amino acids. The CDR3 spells CSAAHRAEAFF. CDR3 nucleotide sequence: TGCAGTGCTGCCCATCGGGCTGAAGCTTTCTTT.

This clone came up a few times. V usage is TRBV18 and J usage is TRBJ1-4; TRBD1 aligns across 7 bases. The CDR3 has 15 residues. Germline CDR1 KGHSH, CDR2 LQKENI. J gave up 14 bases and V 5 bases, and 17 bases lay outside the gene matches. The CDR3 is CASSIGQDVGMQLFF. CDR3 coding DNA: TGTGCCAGCTCAATCGGACAGGACGTAGGGATGCAGCTGTTTTTT.